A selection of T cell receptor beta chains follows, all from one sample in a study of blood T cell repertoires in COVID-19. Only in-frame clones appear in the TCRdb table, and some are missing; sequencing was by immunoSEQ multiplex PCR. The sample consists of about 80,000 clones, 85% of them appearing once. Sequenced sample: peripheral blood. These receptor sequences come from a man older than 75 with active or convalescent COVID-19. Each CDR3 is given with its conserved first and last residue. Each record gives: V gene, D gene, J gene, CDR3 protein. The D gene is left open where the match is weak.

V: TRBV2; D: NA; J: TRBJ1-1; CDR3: CASRGVAEAFF
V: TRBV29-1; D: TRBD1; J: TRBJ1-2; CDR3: CSVEGGTGYYGYTF
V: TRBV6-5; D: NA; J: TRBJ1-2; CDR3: CASTKSGGANYGYTF
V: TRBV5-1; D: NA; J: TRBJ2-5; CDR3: CASSPAVGGEETQYF
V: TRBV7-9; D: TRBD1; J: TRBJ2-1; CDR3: CASSLVGTGAHNEQFF
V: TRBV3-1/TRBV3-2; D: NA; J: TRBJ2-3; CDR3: CASNRGHADTQYF
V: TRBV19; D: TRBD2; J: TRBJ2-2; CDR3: CASSRGTSGELFF
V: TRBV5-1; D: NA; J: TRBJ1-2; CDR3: CATNRGGRNYGYTF
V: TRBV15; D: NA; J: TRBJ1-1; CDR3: CATGWGPNTEAFF
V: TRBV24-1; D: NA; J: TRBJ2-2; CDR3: CATSVWAAGELFF
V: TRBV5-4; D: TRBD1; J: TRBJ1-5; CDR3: CASSQGQGDNQPQHF
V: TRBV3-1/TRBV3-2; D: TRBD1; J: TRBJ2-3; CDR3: CASSERTGSSTDTQYF
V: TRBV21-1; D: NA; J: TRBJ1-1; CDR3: CAGRQGCVSF
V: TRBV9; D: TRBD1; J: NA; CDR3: CASSATGGHGVETQYF
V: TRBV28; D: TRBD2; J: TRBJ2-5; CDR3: CASTSAGGELGETQYF
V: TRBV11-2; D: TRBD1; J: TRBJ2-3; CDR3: CASSLNPTGGTDTQYF
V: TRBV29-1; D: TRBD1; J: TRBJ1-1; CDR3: CSVDTGGGPNTEAFF
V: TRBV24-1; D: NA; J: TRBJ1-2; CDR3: CATSDLRTGYGYTF
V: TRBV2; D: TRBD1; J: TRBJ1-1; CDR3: CASIGTGGVRSEAFF
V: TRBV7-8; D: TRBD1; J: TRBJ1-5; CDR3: CASSSFGQGANQPQHF
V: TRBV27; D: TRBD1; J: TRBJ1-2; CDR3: CASSNDRGDSYGYTF
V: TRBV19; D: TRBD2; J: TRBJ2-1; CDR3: CASRTSGPSNNEQFF
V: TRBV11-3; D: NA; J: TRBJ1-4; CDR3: CASGPGHPNEKLFF
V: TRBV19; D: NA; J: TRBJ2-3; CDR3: CASSIRDTDTQYF
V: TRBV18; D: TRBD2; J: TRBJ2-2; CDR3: CASSPVLRLANGELFF
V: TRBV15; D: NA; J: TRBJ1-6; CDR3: CATSISRSGVGSPLHF
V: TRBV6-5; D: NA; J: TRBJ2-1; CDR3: CASRGPGREQFF
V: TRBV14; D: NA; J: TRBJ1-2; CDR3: CASSLRGGADFNYGYTF
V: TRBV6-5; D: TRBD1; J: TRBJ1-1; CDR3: CASSGQGATEAFF
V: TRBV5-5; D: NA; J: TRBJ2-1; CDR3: CASEWGVTYNEQFF
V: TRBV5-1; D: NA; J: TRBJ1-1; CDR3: CASTAGGGTLNTEAFF
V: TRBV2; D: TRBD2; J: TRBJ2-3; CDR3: CASSRDYHTDTQYF
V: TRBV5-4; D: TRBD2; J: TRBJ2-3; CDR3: CASRDGTSGTDTQYF
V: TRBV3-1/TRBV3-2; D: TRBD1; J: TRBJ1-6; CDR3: CASSQGISTGDYNSPLHF
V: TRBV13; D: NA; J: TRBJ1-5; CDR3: CASSRSRVGNQPQHF
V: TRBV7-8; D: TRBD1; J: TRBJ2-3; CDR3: CASSTLARGQGPDTQYF
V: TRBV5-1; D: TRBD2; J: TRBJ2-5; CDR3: CASSPYGLAGGLGTQYF
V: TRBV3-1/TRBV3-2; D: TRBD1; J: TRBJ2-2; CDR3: CASSQDRGTGFTGELFF
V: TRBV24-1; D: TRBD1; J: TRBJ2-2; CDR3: CATSDFEDRVGGELFF
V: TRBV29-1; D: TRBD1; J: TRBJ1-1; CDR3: CSVASRGRWNTEAFF
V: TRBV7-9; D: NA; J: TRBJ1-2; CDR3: CASTPGVGETGYGYTF
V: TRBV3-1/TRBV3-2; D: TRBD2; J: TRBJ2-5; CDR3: CASSQYRLAGGETQYF
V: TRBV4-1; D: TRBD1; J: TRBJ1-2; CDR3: CASSPGQGATLGYTF
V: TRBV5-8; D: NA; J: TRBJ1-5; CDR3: CASSLGQKVNQPQHF
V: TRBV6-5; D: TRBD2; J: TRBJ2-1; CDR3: CASRNPGGDEQFF
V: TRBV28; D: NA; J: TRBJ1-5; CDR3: CASSLNRNQPQHF
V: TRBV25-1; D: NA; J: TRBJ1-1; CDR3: CASSKTGRTEAFF
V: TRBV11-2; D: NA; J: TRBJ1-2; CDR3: CASSPTGISGYTF